Listed below are T cell receptor beta chains from one sample, sequenced in a study of cytomegalovirus exposure and HLA in healthy donors. Profiling relied on immunoSEQ multiplex PCR, and the TCRdb table lists in-frame clones only, not all of them. The sample has about 200,000 clones; 75% to 85% are singletons. The sample was PBMCs. The receptors here all came from a woman between 35 and 50 years old in good health and CMV-seronegative. The CDR3 runs from the conserved cysteine through the conserved F or W. A D gene is named only where the DNA matches it firmly. Only part of the rows carry a size: once, few, many, or a class if the clone is expanded.

clone size	V gene	D gene	J gene	CDR3 protein	CDR3 DNA
NA	TRBV10-3	TRBD1	TRBJ1-5	CAISEDRGTGGGNQPQHF	TGTGCCATCAGTGAGGACAGGGGGACTGGAGGGGGCAATCAGCCCCAGCATTTT
few	TRBV30	NA	TRBJ2-3	CAWSGSGDTQYF	TGTGCCTGGAGCGGGAGTGGGGATACGCAGTATTTT
once	TRBV7-8	NA	TRBJ2-7	CASSLGGGGSYEQYF	TGTGCCAGCAGCTTAGGAGGGGGGGGGTCCTACGAGCAGTACTTC
few	TRBV5-1	NA	TRBJ2-1	CASSLIAGSYNEQFF	TGCGCCAGCAGCCTGATCGCAGGCTCCTACAATGAGCAGTTCTTC
NA	TRBV27	NA	TRBJ1-2	CASSHSQRGYGYTF	TGTGCCAGCAGTCATTCCCAGCGGGGCTATGGCTACACCTTC
NA	TRBV5-1	NA	TRBJ2-1	CASSLRRTTYNEQFF	TGCGCCAGCAGCTTGAGGAGGACTACGTACAATGAGCAGTTCTTC
NA	TRBV2	TRBD1	TRBJ1-2	CASSTGGAYGYTF	TGTGCCAGCAGTACAGGGGGCGCATATGGCTACACCTTC
NA	TRBV30	NA	TRBJ1-1	CAWSRVFGTEAFF	TGTGCCTGGAGCAGGGTATTTGGCACTGAAGCTTTCTTT
few	TRBV9	NA	TRBJ2-2	CASSVDLSGSNTGELFF	TGTGCCAGCAGCGTAGATCTGTCAGGGTCGAACACCGGGGAGCTGTTTTTT
once	TRBV19	TRBD1	TRBJ2-7	CASSAWTGIEQYF	TGTGCCAGTAGTGCCTGGACAGGGATCGAGCAGTACTTC
NA	TRBV27	NA	TRBJ2-7	CASSLSFVASSYEQYF	TGTGCCAGCAGTTTATCGTTTGTAGCCAGCTCCTACGAGCAGTACTTC
NA	TRBV19	NA	TRBJ1-5	CASRPPGGNQPQHF	TGTGCCAGTAGACCTCCGGGGGGCAATCAGCCCCAGCATTTT
once	TRBV2	NA	TRBJ1-2	CASSPQGSHYGYTF	TGTGCCAGCAGTCCACAGGGTTCCCACTATGGCTACACCTTC
NA	TRBV14	TRBD2	TRBJ2-3	CASSQESQLAGRDTQYF	TGTGCCAGCAGCCAAGAATCCCAGCTAGCGGGACGAGATACGCAGTATTTT
NA	TRBV28	TRBD1	TRBJ2-1	CASSLTTGGLFF	TGTGCCAGCAGTTTAACGACAGGGGGTCTGTTCTTC